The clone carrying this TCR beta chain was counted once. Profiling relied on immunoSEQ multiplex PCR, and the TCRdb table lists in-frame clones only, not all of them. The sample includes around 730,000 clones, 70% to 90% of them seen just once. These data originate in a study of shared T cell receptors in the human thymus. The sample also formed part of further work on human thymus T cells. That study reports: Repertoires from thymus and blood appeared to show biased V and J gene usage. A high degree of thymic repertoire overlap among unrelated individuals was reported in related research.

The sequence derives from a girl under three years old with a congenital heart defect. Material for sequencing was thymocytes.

The CDR3 DNA follows: TGTGCCAGCAGCCTATTTAGGGGGGGTCCCGCCTACGAGCAGTACTTC. Amino acids: CASSLFRGGPAYEQYF. This chain joins TRBV7-9 and TRBJ2-7; D perhaps matches TRBD2 (7 bases). V was pared by 5 bases and J by 2 bases, with 19 bases between. The CDR3 runs 16 residues. Germline V CDR1 and CDR2: SEHNR, FQNEAQ (reference sequence).